This entry lists 14 T cell receptor beta chains sequenced from one sample in a study of T-cell memory formation after mild COVID-19. Via MiXCR, TCRdb re-called the 5' RACE reads, giving one row per CDR3 protein. Among 400,000 or so distinct CDR3 sequences listed, 21% were seen once. Sequencing used PBMCs or a T cell subset sorted from them (not recorded which). These receptor sequences come from an adult woman who had mild COVID-19 (a few samples of this study predate the infection). Cell type and time point are not known.

The rearrangement joins TRBV20-1 to TRBJ1-2; 9 bases are a match to TRBD1. Germline CDR1 is DFQATT and CDR2 is SNEGSKA (reference sequence). The CDR3 length is 14 residues. The V segment lost 3 bases and the J segment 1 base; nucleotides outside the gene matches: 3. The CDR3 DNA is TGCAGTGCTAGGGAGACAGGGGGTAACTATGGCTACACCTTC. Translated: CSARETGGNYGYTF.

V is TRBV6-2 or TRBV6-3 and J is TRBJ2-7; 7 bases match TRBD2. The CDR3 spans 15 residues. With 5 bases clipped from V and 3 bases from J, the junction kept 10 bases outside the gene matches. CDR1 is MNHEY, CDR2 SVGEGT, per germline. CDR3 in amino acids: CASSKTGRDGYEQYF. For the CDR3, the DNA is TGTGCCAGCAGTAAGACTGGGAGGGACGGCTACGAGCAGTACTTC.

J is TRBJ2-7 and V is TRBV20-1; TRBD1 matches 9 bases. This CDR3 has 14 residues. Unmatched junction bases numbered 5, after V lost 1 base and J lost 4 bases. Germline CDR1 and CDR2: DFQATT and SNEGSKA (reference sequence). CDR3 sequence (DNA): TGCAGTGCTAGAGGGGGGACAGGGTTTTACGAGCAGTACTTC. Translation gives CSARGGTGFYEQYF.

This clonotype came up a few times. The CDR3 sequence: CASSPHVDKIYGYTF. The DNA for the CDR3 is TGCGCCAGCAGCCCCCATGTGGACAAGATCTATGGCTACACCTTC. The chain couples TRBV5-1 to TRBJ1-2; TRBD1 might be the D (5 bases). The CDR3 consists of 15 residues. The germline gives CDR1 SGHRS, CDR2 YFSETQ. The V end was cut by 4 bases, the J end by 4 bases, with 17 bases between.

This clonotype was recorded many times. The chain is built from TRBV20-1 and TRBJ2-4; the D call may be TRBD1 or TRBD2 (5 bases each). CDR3 length equals 16 residues. In germline, CDR1 is DFQATT, CDR2 SNEGSKA (reference sequence). V dropped 5 bases and J dropped 1 base, with 18 bases sitting between them. The DNA of the CDR3 is TGCAGTGCTTCCCGGAAAGGGGCTAGCGCCAAAAACATTCAGTACTTC. As protein: CSASRKGASAKNIQYF.

A few counts support this clonotype. This sequence joins TRBV6-2 or TRBV6-3 and TRBJ2-7; 8 bases are a match to TRBD1. The germline CDR1 and CDR2 sequences are MNHEY and SVGEGT. The CDR3 covers 14 residues. Germline trimming cut 6 bases from V and 7 bases from J; bases unmatched to any gene: 11. CDR3 sequence: CASSFGTGAWEQYF. CDR3 in DNA: TGTGCCAGCAGCTTCGGGACAGGCGCATGGGAGCAGTACTTC.

This clonotype has just a few counts. This chain joins TRBV7-9 and TRBJ2-7; D possibly corresponds to TRBD1 (5 bases). There are 12 residues in the CDR3. Germline loops: CDR1 SEHNR, CDR2 FQNEAQ (reference sequence). V lost 5 bases, J lost 7 bases, and 12 bases lay in between. The CDR3 spells CASSQGQREQYF. In DNA form, the CDR3 reads TGTGCCAGCAGCCAGGGCCAGCGAGAGCAGTACTTC.

In DNA, the CDR3 is TGTGCCAGCAGTTTAGCACTAGCGGTTGAGCAGTTCTTC. It yields the protein CASSLALAVEQFF. This chain links TRBV12-3 or TRBV12-4 with TRBJ2-1, with 8 bases aligning to TRBD2. CDR3 size: 13 residues. V was pared by 0 bases and J by 9 bases, with 1 base of the junction left unmatched.

There are a few counts of this clonotype. The chain recombines TRBV12-3 or TRBV12-4 with TRBJ2-7; D may correspond to TRBD1 or TRBD2 (6 bases each). Deletions cut 3 bases from V and 3 bases from J, with 18 bases between. The CDR3 runs 16 residues. CDR3 protein: CASSFSSGGGFYEQYF. The DNA of the CDR3 is TGTGCCAGCAGTTTCTCTTCTGGAGGGGGATTCTACGAGCAGTACTTC.

The J gene is TRBJ2-3, the V gene TRBV5-1, with TRBD2 as a possible D gene (6 bases). This CDR3 contains 20 residues. Germline V gives CDR1 SGHRS, CDR2 YFSETQ. V was trimmed by 0 bases and J by 0 bases, leaving 23 bases between them. CDR3 in amino acids: CASSLEGLATGWTSTDTQYF. CDR3 bases: TGCGCCAGCAGCTTGGAGGGACTGGCAACTGGTTGGACGAGCACAGATACGCAGTATTTT.

This clonotype was detected a few times. This chain joins TRBV24-1 and TRBJ1-2, with TRBD1 identical over 8 bases. After removal of 6 bases from V and 8 bases from J, the junction contained 7 bases not matched to a gene. Germline V lookup: CDR1 KGHDR, CDR2 SFDVKD. The CDR3 runs to 13 residues. CDR3 protein: CATSSGTGRGYTF. The CDR3 bases are TGTGCCACCAGTTCGGGGACAGGACGGGGCTACACCTTC.

The chain uses TRBV6-4 and TRBJ2-7, with 9 bases that match TRBD1. V shed 10 bases and J 4 bases; nucleotides not matched to a gene: 8. This CDR3 is 13 amino acids long. Looked up from germline, CDR1 is MRHNA and CDR2 is SNTAGT. The CDR3 spells CATGTGTRYEQYF. CDR3 nucleotide sequence: TGTGCCACCGGGACAGGGACGAGATACGAGCAGTACTTC.

This clonotype has only a few counts. The chain is built from TRBV29-1 and TRBJ2-2, with 7 bases fitting TRBD1. The germline CDR1 and CDR2 sequences are SQVTM and ANQGSEA. The CDR3 runs to 13 residues. Germline trimming cut 6 bases from V and 4 bases from J; bases unmatched to any gene: 5. CDR3 bases: TGCAGCGTGAGGGACAGCGGCACCGGGGAGCTGTTTTTT. It yields the protein CSVRDSGTGELFF.

This clonotype was counted only a few times. The chain couples TRBV6-4 to TRBJ2-3; 9 bases agree with TRBD1. The CDR3 has 14 amino acids. The germline V gene has CDR1 MRHNA and CDR2 SNTAGT. V shed 6 bases and J 5 bases; nucleotides not matched to a gene: 6. CDR3 in DNA: TGTGCCAGCAGCGAACAGGGGGCGGGAGATACGCAGTATTTT. Its protein product is CASSEQGAGDTQYF.